The source of this TCR beta chain is a study of OX40 agonist ivuxolimab in advanced cancers. For the study at large: Six ivuxolimab dose levels, 0.01 to 10 mg/kg, were given intravenously every 2 weeks. Study results and caveats: CD4+ and CD8+ blood T cells expanded clonally by week 6 at 0.1 to 3.0 mg/kg.

Concerning this clone itself: Its antigen is still unknown.

Germline V gives CDR1 WSHSY, CDR2 SAAADI. V was clipped by 8 bases and J by 4 bases, with 18 bases between them. The CDR3 has 14 residues. Exclusion applied to patients with autoimmune disease history or systemic immunosuppression. The timepoints at which blood was sampled were baseline, cycle 4 day 1, and cycle 7 day 1. Some clones are missing from TCRdb's copy, which holds only in-frame ones; the method was immunoSEQ multiplex PCR. The repertoire has 50,000 to 55,000 clones, around nine tenths of them found once; the top ten carry about 1.6%. Sequences were derived from CD4+ or CD8+ T cells sorted from blood, sampled in a trial of the OX40 agonist ivuxolimab. The V and J genes are TRBV10-2 and TRBJ2-7; a possible D gene is TRBD2 (6 bases). The source is an adult with an advanced solid tumor such as melanoma, head and neck, liver or kidney cancer. CDR3 protein: CASGPGRGRYEQYF. CDR3 bases: TGCGCCAGCGGACCTGGGCGGGGAAGGTACGAGCAGTACTTC.